The 31 T cell receptor beta chains given below trace back to one sample, sequenced in a study of blood T cells in healthy people across ages. Using a J-beta primer mix together with a sample-barcoded 5' primer, a second PCR was run for about 6 to 11 cycles. TCRdb re-derived calls from the 5' RACE reads in MiXCR, one entry per CDR3 protein. The sample includes 850,000 to 1,000,000 distinct CDR3 sequences, roughly 50% of them seen just once. Sequenced input: blood. All receptors come from a man aged 25 to 40 in good health.

This clonotype was found once. The rearrangement links TRBV12-3 or TRBV12-4 to TRBJ2-7, with 10 bases matching TRBD2. V shed 6 bases, J shed 3 bases, and the junction held 2 bases outside the gene matches. The CDR3 runs 13 residues. Here the CDR3 DNA reads TGTGCCAGCAGGAAGCGGGAGGGCTACGAGCAGTACTTC. It translates to CASRKREGYEQYF.

In regard to this clonotype: This may stem from a read error, because a much larger clone lies one nucleotide away. The chain employs TRBV4-2 and TRBJ2-5, with 7 bases identical to TRBD2. Germline loops: CDR1 LGHNA, CDR2 YNFKEQ. V was pared by 1 base and J by 11 bases, with 10 bases of the junction left unmatched. The CDR3 spans 14 residues. Written as DNA, the CDR3 is TGTGCCAGCAGCCAAGGTTTGGGGGGGTACAAGCAGTACTTC. The encoded protein is CASSQGLGGYKQYF.

This chain connects TRBV4-2 to TRBJ1-2; TRBD1 agrees at 10 bases. CDR1 is LGHNA, CDR2 YNFKEQ, per germline. V gave up 5 bases and J gave up 1 base; unmatched junction bases: 10. This CDR3 comprises 17 residues. CDR3 nucleotides: TGTGCCAGCAGCTCGTTCGCGCGGGACAGGGGTAACTATGGCTACACCTTC. Translation: CASSSFARDRGNYGYTF.

The V gene is TRBV20-1, the J gene TRBJ1-6, with D maybe TRBD1 (6 bases). Per germline, CDR1 DFQATT and CDR2 SNEGSKA (reference sequence). Deletions cut 3 bases from V and 1 base from J, with 13 bases between. The CDR3 is 16 amino acids. CDR3 amino acids: CSASIGGASYNSPLHF. The CDR3 DNA is TGCAGTGCTAGTATCGGGGGCGCTTCCTATAATTCACCCCTCCACTTT.

This clonotype was found many times. The rearrangement uses TRBV4-1 and TRBJ1-2, with a tentative D call TRBD1 (6 bases). Germline assignment: CDR1 MGHRA and CDR2 YSYEKL. CDR3 length: 14 residues. Trimming cost V 2 bases and J 4 bases, with 11 bases left between them. CDR3 region: CASSQPDSIYGYTF. In DNA form, the CDR3 reads TGCGCCAGCAGCCAACCGGACAGCATCTATGGCTACACCTTC.

The rearrangement uses TRBV6-2 or TRBV6-3 and TRBJ2-1; the D gene is possibly TRBD2 (7 bases). The CDR3 totals 14 residues. From germline, CDR1 is MNHEY and CDR2 SVGEGT. The V and J ends lost 5 bases and 7 bases respectively, with 15 bases between them. The CDR3 region has the DNA TGTGCCAGCAGTGGACCTGGGGGGGCGAATGAGCAGTTCTTC. It yields the protein CASSGPGGANEQFF.

This clonotype was detected ten times or more. The rearrangement links TRBV28 to TRBJ2-3; TRBD2 matches at 8 bases. V shed 6 bases, J shed 6 bases, and the junction held 17 bases outside the gene matches. CDR1 and CDR2 from the germline V gene are MDHEN and SYDVKM. This CDR3 comprises 17 residues. CDR3 region: CASSGPLAGVYRDTQYF. CDR3 nucleotides: TGTGCCAGCAGCGGACCTCTAGCGGGTGTATACCGGGATACGCAGTATTTT.

This clonotype was counted between two and nine times. The rearrangement uses TRBV7-2 and TRBJ1-1; perhaps TRBD1 as D (5 bases). The ends were cut back, 1 base at V and 6 bases at J, with 15 bases in the middle. The germline CDR1 and CDR2 sequences are SGHTA and FQGNSA. This CDR3 is built from 15 residues. CDR3 coding DNA: TGTGCCAGCAGCTTAGAAGGGACGGGTGTCTCTGAAGCTTTCTTT. It specifies CASSLEGTGVSEAFF.

The gene calls are TRBV5-1 and TRBJ1-1; TRBD1 matches 7 bases. V lost 4 bases, J lost 5 bases, and 8 bases stayed unmatched. Germline V gene sequence: CDR1 SGHRS, CDR2 YFSETQ. The CDR3 length is 14 residues. As DNA, the CDR3 is TGCGCCAGCAGCCCCGACAGGGTGTGGACTGAAGCTTTCTTT. It encodes CASSPDRVWTEAFF. Using reference TRBV5-1 and TRBJ1-1 for the parts outside the CDR3, the full variable domain is KAGVTQTPRYLIKTRGQQVTLSCSPISGHRSVSWYQQTPGQGLQFLFEYFSETQRNKGNFPGRFSGRQFSNSRSEMNVSTLELGDSALYLCASSPDRVWTEAFFGQGTRLTVV.

The chain employs TRBV6-5 and TRBJ2-5; 8 bases map to TRBD2. Germline V gene lookup returns CDR1 MNHEY and CDR2 SVGAGI. The CDR3 contains 15 residues. V lost 2 bases, J lost 1 base, and 3 bases stayed unmatched. The DNA of the CDR3 is TGTGCCAGCAGTTACAACGGGGGGGCCCAAGAGACCCAGTACTTC. As protein: CASSYNGGAQETQYF.

Worth noting for this clonotype: A junction boundary mismatches the germline segment, possibly from a read error. This sequence joins TRBV5-1 and TRBJ1-4, with D hard to call. The CDR3 runs 16 residues. Germline CDR1 SGHRS, CDR2 YFSETQ. CDR3 coding DNA: TGCGCCAGCAGCTCATGGAGCGGTGCAACTACTGAAAAACTGTTTTTT. It codes for CASSSWSGATTEKLFF.

This clonotype has just a few counts. The chain uses TRBV4-1 and TRBJ2-3; a possible D gene is TRBD2 (6 bases). The CDR3 covers 17 residues. V dropped 0 bases and J dropped 3 bases, with 16 bases sitting between them. Per the germline V gene, CDR1 is MGHRA and CDR2 is YSYEKL. The chain's CDR3 is CASSQETTSLDTDTQYF. In nucleotides, the CDR3 is TGCGCCAGCAGCCAAGAGACGACTAGTTTAGATACAGATACGCAGTATTTT.

This clonotype was counted many times. The V call is TRBV7-9, the J call TRBJ2-7, with unresolved D. CDR1 and CDR2 (germline): SEHNR, FQNEAQ (reference sequence). The CDR3 is 13 amino acids. V was cut by 5 bases and J by 4 bases, with 12 bases left in between. The CDR3 here is CASSLRAGYEQYF. The DNA for the CDR3 is TGTGCCAGCAGCCTGAGAGCTGGTTACGAGCAGTACTTC.

This clonotype was recorded a few times. The rearrangement joins TRBV5-1 to TRBJ2-7; 7 nucleotides align to TRBD2. V trimming: 6 bases; J trimming: 5 bases; junction bases outside the gene matches: 14. This CDR3 comprises 15 residues. The germline V gene encodes CDR1 SGHRS and CDR2 YFSETQ. The CDR3 nucleotides are TGCGCCAGCACTACCGGGACTACCCTTTTCGACGAGCAGTACTTC. Its protein product is CASTTGTTLFDEQYF.

This clonotype has ten or more counts. CDR3 coding DNA: TGTGCCAGCAGCTCAAGTGGGACAGGAACAATCAGGGGGCAGTACTTC. It encodes CASSSSGTGTIRGQYF. The chain couples TRBV7-2 to TRBJ2-7, with 8 nucleotides matching TRBD1. This CDR3 is built from 16 residues. Germline-derived CDR1 and CDR2 are SGHTA and FQGNSA. The junction had 17 bases not matched to a gene; V was cut back by 4 bases and J by 9 bases. Full variable domain (rest looked up from reference TRBV7-2 and TRBJ2-7): GAGVSQSPSNKVTEKGKDVELRCDPISGHTALYWYRQSLGQGLEFLIYFQGNSAPDKSGLPSDRFSAERTGGSVSTLTIQRTQQEDSAVYLCASSSSGTGTIRGQYFGPGTRLTVT.

This sequence joins TRBV5-1 and TRBJ2-7; weak D call: TRBD2 (6 bases). This CDR3 region has 14 residues. Trimming stripped 5 bases from V and 3 bases from J, with 15 bases between. The germline CDR1 and CDR2 sequences are SGHRS and YFSETQ. The CDR3 spells CASSPSGAHYEQYF. CDR3 DNA sequence: TGCGCCAGCAGTCCCTCGGGAGCGCACTACGAGCAGTACTTC.

This sequence joins TRBV9 and TRBJ2-7, with D possibly matching TRBD2 (5 bases). The J call may be mistaken, given a closer DNA end match to TRBJ2-5. This CDR3 has 14 amino acids. From germline, CDR1 is SGDLS and CDR2 YYNGEE. As DNA, the CDR3 is TGTGCCAGCAGCGACGGGCCGGGGCAAGAGACCCAGTACTTC. Encoded protein: CASSDGPGQETQYF.

J is TRBJ2-7 and V is TRBV6-1, with 9 bases that match TRBD1. The length of the CDR3 is 13 residues. Germline V CDR1 and CDR2: MNHNS, SASEGT. V gave up 11 bases and J gave up 1 base; unmatched junction bases: 6. CDR3 residues: CAGSTGGSYEQYF. CDR3 nucleotides: TGTGCCGGGTCGACAGGGGGATCCTACGAGCAGTACTTC.

CDR3 region: CASSEEGPTSTDTQYF. The DNA of the CDR3 is TGTGCCAGCAGTGAGGAAGGTCCGACTAGCACAGATACGCAGTATTTT. V gene TRBV2 combines with J gene TRBJ2-3; no reliable D call. The length of the CDR3 is 16 residues. The germline V gene encodes CDR1 SNHLY and CDR2 FYNNEI. V gave up 3 bases and J gave up 0 bases, with 13 bases separating them.

This CDR3 is CASTALVSYEQYF. CDR3 coding DNA: TGTGCCAGCACCGCACTAGTATCCTACGAGCAGTACTTC. The V call is TRBV6-1, the J call TRBJ2-7; D might be TRBD2 (5 bases). This CDR3 contains 13 residues. Germline assignment: CDR1 MNHNS and CDR2 SASEGT. Trimming stripped 7 bases from V and 1 base from J, with 11 bases between.

This clonotype was counted between two and nine times. The V call is TRBV5-1, the J call TRBJ2-1, with D possibly matching TRBD1 (6 bases). The CDR3 totals 16 residues. Trimming cost V 5 bases and J 2 bases, with 17 bases left between them. The germline V gene encodes CDR1 SGHRS and CDR2 YFSETQ. Here the CDR3 reads CASSFRAGETYNEQFF. CDR3 coding DNA: TGCGCCAGCAGTTTCAGGGCAGGGGAAACCTACAATGAGCAGTTCTTC.

The V and J genes are TRBV7-2 and TRBJ1-4; D remains unclear. Per germline, CDR1 SGHTA and CDR2 FQGNSA. This CDR3 spans 15 amino acids. The ends were cut back, 1 base at V and 3 bases at J, with 9 bases in the middle. The CDR3 region is CASSLEEGPNEKLFF. As DNA, the CDR3 is TGTGCCAGCAGCTTAGAGGAGGGTCCTAATGAAAAACTGTTTTTT.

The chain joins TRBV6-1 to TRBJ1-5, with D possibly matching TRBD1 (5 bases). This CDR3 is 18 amino acids long. Germline CDR1 and CDR2: MNHNS and SASEGT. V dropped 6 bases and J dropped 1 base, with 22 bases sitting between them. CDR3 in amino acids: CASRRDSGALESNQPQHF. The CDR3 DNA follows: TGTGCCAGCAGGCGAGATTCCGGGGCCCTCGAGAGCAATCAGCCCCAGCATTTT.

The rearrangement joins TRBV5-6 to TRBJ1-6; D unresolved. Between the trimmed V and J ends, which lost 2 bases and 16 bases, there was a span of 13 bases. The CDR3 spans 12 residues. Germline V gene data show CDR1 as SGHDT and CDR2 as YYEEEE. Written as DNA, the CDR3 is TGTGCCAGCAGCTTCTCAGGCGGTCAGCTCCACTTT. Encoded protein: CASSFSGGQLHF.

The V and J genes are TRBV5-1 and TRBJ2-7; possibly TRBD1 for D (5 bases). Trimming pared 2 bases from V and 2 bases from J, leaving 11 bases between. Germline loops: CDR1 SGHRS, CDR2 YFSETQ. The CDR3 sequence is 14 residues long. For the CDR3, the DNA is TGCGCCAGCAGCTTAACGTCGGACACCTACGAGCAGTACTTC. Protein sequence: CASSLTSDTYEQYF.

This clonotype was seen a few times. The chain employs TRBV6-5 and TRBJ2-1; D is unresolved. The V end was cut by 5 bases, the J end by 3 bases, with 20 bases between. Germline lookup yields CDR1 MNHEY and CDR2 SVGAGI. This CDR3 has 17 amino acids. CDR3 sequence: CASSPLGLGTNYNEQFF. The CDR3 bases are TGTGCCAGCAGTCCCCTCGGTCTTGGCACAAACTACAATGAGCAGTTCTTC.

This clonotype appeared a few times. The V and J genes are TRBV9 and TRBJ2-1; 10 bases agree with TRBD2. Germline V CDR1 and CDR2: SGDLS, YYNGEE. The CDR3 consists of 15 residues. Trimming took 1 base from V and 6 from J; bases not matched to a gene: 4. The CDR3: CASSVTSGTTNEQFF. In DNA, the CDR3 is TGTGCCAGCAGCGTAACTAGCGGGACTACCAATGAGCAGTTCTTC.

CDR3 sequence reads: CASSNQGSHEQYF. The CDR3 DNA follows: TGTGCCAGCTCAAACCAGGGTTCGCACGAGCAGTACTTC. This chain joins TRBV6-1 and TRBJ2-7; D is possibly TRBD1 (5 bases). Trimming shortened V by 8 bases and J by 5 bases, and 16 bases separated the two germline ends. CDR1 and CDR2 (germline): MNHNS, SASEGT. The CDR3 runs 13 residues.

This clonotype has at least ten counts. The chain joins TRBV5-1 to TRBJ2-3; 7 bases map to TRBD2. CDR3 size: 18 residues. V dropped 1 base and J dropped 1; count of bases not matched to a gene: 12. Germline lookup yields CDR1 SGHRS and CDR2 YFSETQ. The CDR3 DNA reads TGCGCCAGCAGCTTGAACTCACCTCTAGCGGTTCGCACAGATACGCAGTATTTT. It codes for CASSLNSPLAVRTDTQYF.

The J gene is TRBJ2-7, the V gene TRBV28; no clear D gene. The V end was cut by 7 bases, the J end by 2 bases, with 12 bases between. This CDR3 contains 13 residues. Germline CDR1 is MDHEN and CDR2 is SYDVKM. CDR3: CASTVGSTYEQYF. In nucleotides, the CDR3 is TGTGCCAGCACCGTCGGAAGCACCTACGAGCAGTACTTC.

With respect to this clonotype: No conserved phenylalanine or tryptophan is present at the end of the CDR3, so a read error is the likely explanation. This rearrangement joins TRBV20-1 to TRBJ2-7; no clear D. Trimming shortened V by 6 bases and J by 0 bases, and 21 bases separated the two germline ends. CDR3 length: 16 amino acids. CDR1 is DFQATT and CDR2 is SNEGSKA in the germline V gene (reference sequence). The CDR3 region is CSADNTPSKSSYEQYL. The CDR3 DNA is TGCAGTGCGGATAACACTCCCTCCAAAAGCTCCTACGAGCAGTACTTA.